The T cell receptor beta chain under discussion was sequenced for a study of regulatory T cells in long-lasting Graves disease. Study observations and caveats: Gene preferences differed: TRBV28, TRBJ1-2, TRBJ2-5 in persistent cases. Peripheral blood was the sole material, not thyroid tissue. The study found lower TCR diversity in persistent Graves' patients than in newly diagnosed ones.

In this sample, this clonotype turned up many times. Antigen unknown. Germline V CDR1 and CDR2: SGHTA, FQGNSA. V was clipped by 5 bases and J by 0 bases, with 14 bases between them. The CDR3 sequence is 16 residues long. Arm-PCR of CDR3 regions with iRepertoire HTBI primers generated TCR beta libraries. TCRdb reprocessed the multiplex PCR reads via MiXCR and lists one record per CDR3 protein. Altogether roughly 420,000 distinct CDR3 sequences are present, roughly a sixth being singletons, with the ten largest covering 22%. Time point meaning: newly diagnosed GD, antithyroid drugs for less than 3 months. RNA extracted from PBMCs served as the sequencing template.

Sequenced here: peripheral blood mononuclear cells (PBMCs), sampled at new diagnosis, from a patient treated with antithyroid drugs. The source of this sequence is a female donor with Graves disease. This chain joins TRBV7-2 and TRBJ2-4, with no clear D. The CDR3 DNA follows: TGTGCCAGCAGCCCCTTCACTAACCTAGCCAAAAACATTCAGTACTTC. Residues: CASSPFTNLAKNIQYF.